The 20 T cell receptor beta chains listed next were all sequenced from one sample in a study of T cells in Graves' hyperthyroidism and ophthalmopathy. Amplification yielded TCR beta CDR3 regions, with RNA transcripts as the source. The HTBI primer set was used in a first-round RT-PCR of the TCR CDR3. TCRdb independently ran MiXCR on the multiplex PCR reads; one entry per CDR3 protein. The sample lists about 52,000 distinct CDR3 sequences; over 40% were seen once. The sample consisted of blood. These receptors came from a woman between 50 and 59 years old with Graves' ophthalmopathy.

This clonotype appeared many times. A much larger clone sits a single nucleotide away, making a read error possible. V and J are TRBV7-2 and TRBJ1-5, with 8 bases aligning to TRBD1. CDR1 and CDR2 from the germline V gene are SGHTA and FQGNSA. Trimming removed 5 bases from V and 5 bases from J; junction bases left unmatched: 5. CDR3 length: 14 residues. DNA for the CDR3: TGTGCCAGCAGCAACGGACAGGGTGATCAGCCCCAGCATTTT. This translates into CASSNGQGDQPQHF. Complete variable domain (other parts from reference TRBV7-2 and TRBJ1-5): GAGVSQSPSNKVTEKGKDVELRCDPISGHTALYWYRQSLGQGLEFLIYFQGNSAPDKSGLPSDRFSAERTGGSVSTLTIQRTQQEDSAVYLCASSNGQGDQPQHFGDGTRLSIL.

The table lists this clonotype with many counts. The chain has TRBV5-1 and TRBJ2-7, with TRBD1 matching 12 bases. With 3 bases clipped from V and 3 bases from J, the junction kept 4 bases outside the gene matches. This CDR3 spans 15 amino acids. Germline V CDR1 and CDR2: SGHRS, YFSETQ. The CDR3 region is CASSSGTGGYYEQYF. CDR3 sequence (DNA): TGCGCCAGCAGCTCCGGGACAGGGGGCTACTACGAGCAGTACTTC.

The chain is built from TRBV15 and TRBJ1-5; unclear D gene. V lost 0 bases and J 7 bases, leaving 16 bases between the germline ends. The CDR3 runs 16 residues. Germline values: CDR1 LNHNV, CDR2 YYDKDF (reference sequence). CDR3: CATSRDLGSVGQPQHF. As DNA, the CDR3 is TGTGCCACCAGCAGAGATCTAGGATCGGTGGGGCAGCCCCAGCATTTT.

This clonotype was found many times. V is TRBV20-1 and J is TRBJ1-1, with TRBD1 as a possible D gene (6 bases). There are 13 residues in the CDR3. Germline V CDR1 and CDR2: DFQATT, SNEGSKA (reference sequence). The CDR3 spells CRPHRDLNTEAFF. CDR3 sequence (DNA): TGCAGACCGCACAGGGACCTGAACACTGAAGCTTTCTTT.

This clonotype was observed many times. The chain is built from TRBV7-9 and TRBJ1-1, with D unclear. With 1 base removed from V and 0 bases from J, the gap between germline ends came to 9 bases. The CDR3 consists of 15 residues. Germline CDR1 is SEHNR and CDR2 is FQNEAQ (reference sequence). The CDR3 spells CASSLVAVMNTEAFF. In DNA, the CDR3 is TGTGCCAGCAGCTTAGTTGCGGTCATGAACACTGAAGCTTTCTTT. Together with reference TRBV7-9 and TRBJ1-1, the CDR3 gives the full variable domain: DTGVSQNPRHKITKRGQNVTFRCDPISEHNRLYWYRQTLGQGPEFLTYFQNEAQLEKSRLLSDRFSAERPKGSFSTLEIQRTEQGDSAMYLCASSLVAVMNTEAFFGQGTRLTVV.

This clonotype came up many times. J is TRBJ2-3 and V is TRBV5-1, with 12 positions matching TRBD2. Germline V gene sequence: CDR1 SGHRS, CDR2 YFSETQ. The CDR3 runs 15 residues. Trimming cost V 4 bases and J 3 bases; bases outside gene matches: 3. The CDR3 nucleotides are TGCGCCAGCAGCCCGACTAGCGGGAGAACAGATACGCAGTATTTT. Translating gives CASSPTSGRTDTQYF.

This clonotype was seen many times. The CDR3: CASSPPTSGQETQYF. The CDR3 DNA is TGTGCCAGCTCACCGCCGACTAGCGGGCAAGAGACCCAGTACTTC. V is TRBV18 and J is TRBJ2-5; 10 bases map to TRBD2. The junction had 3 bases not matched to a gene; V was cut back by 3 bases and J by 2 bases. Germline CDR1 and CDR2: KGHSH and LQKENI. This CDR3 is built from 15 residues.

V usage is TRBV12-3 or TRBV12-4 and J usage is TRBJ1-6; unclear D gene. Trimming left V 6 bases short and J 9 bases short, with 15 bases between. The CDR3 has 14 residues. This CDR3 reads CASRPGSVGSPLHF. The CDR3 DNA reads TGTGCCAGCAGGCCGGGATCAGTGGGTTCACCCCTCCACTTT.

V usage is TRBV20-1 and J usage is TRBJ2-7; 13 positions agree with TRBD2. Germline lookup yields CDR1 DFQATT and CDR2 SNEGSKA (reference sequence). The CDR3 consists of 15 residues. V gave up 3 bases and J gave up 4 bases; unmatched junction bases: 6. The CDR3 is CSASTSGRARYEQYF. As DNA, the CDR3 is TGCAGTGCTAGTACTAGCGGGAGGGCCAGGTACGAGCAGTACTTC.

Comment on this clonotype: Without the conserved terminal phenylalanine or tryptophan, this CDR3 likely stems from a read error. The V gene is TRBV10-3, the J gene TRBJ1-1, with 8 positions matching TRBD1. The V gene's germline CDR1 is ENHRY and CDR2 SYGVKD. This CDR3 has 19 residues. With 0 bases clipped from V and 6 bases from J, the junction kept 18 bases outside the gene matches. The CDR3 DNA reads as TGTGCCATCAGTGAGTCGTCGGGGACAGGCCACAGGGGGGGAGCTGAAGCTTTCCTT. Protein sequence: CAISESSGTGHRGGAEAFL.

The chain has TRBV19 and TRBJ1-5; D is ambiguous. V shed 7 bases and J shed 11 bases, with 18 bases lying between them. Germline V gene lookup returns CDR1 LNHDA and CDR2 SQIVND (reference sequence). The length of the CDR3 is 13 residues. The CDR3 protein is CASTSTSGETQHF. Here the CDR3 DNA reads TGTGCCAGTACGTCAACTAGCGGGGAGACCCAGCATTTT.

Worth noting for this clonotype: Without the conserved terminal phenylalanine or tryptophan, this CDR3 likely stems from a read error. The chain joins TRBV20-1 to TRBJ2-2, with 10 bases identical to TRBD1. The CDR3 spans 14 residues. From germline, CDR1 is DFQATT and CDR2 SNEGSKA (reference sequence). CDR3 in DNA: TGCGGTGCTACCCGGGACAGGGGTGTCGGGGAGCTGTTTTAT. This encodes CGATRDRGVGELFY.

Ten or more counts support this clonotype. The CDR3 coding sequence is TGTGCCAGTACCCCGGACGCAGACAATGAGCAGTTCTTC. The encoded protein is CASTPDADNEQFF. This sequence joins TRBV19 and TRBJ2-1; no clear D gene. The CDR3 is 13 residues long. Germline CDR1 LNHDA, CDR2 SQIVND (reference sequence). Trimming stripped 7 bases from V and 5 bases from J, with 12 bases between.

This clonotype was recorded many times. V is TRBV6-4 and J is TRBJ2-3, with 8 bases lining up with TRBD2. The CDR3 is made up of 14 amino acids. The J segment lost 1 base and the V segment lost 3 bases, leaving 0 bases of the junction unmatched. The germline gives CDR1 MRHNA, CDR2 SNTAGT. CDR3 nucleotide sequence: TGTGCCAGCAGTGAGCGGGGGGGCACAGATACGCAGTATTTT. As protein: CASSERGGTDTQYF.

This clonotype rates as medium-sized. This chain connects TRBV10-3 to TRBJ1-2; weak D call: TRBD1 (5 bases). V dropped 3 bases and J dropped 9 bases, with 14 bases sitting between them. CDR3 length: 13 amino acids. In germline, CDR1 is ENHRY, CDR2 SYGVKD. This CDR3 reads CAISEFGTPRYTF. For the CDR3, the DNA is TGTGCCATCAGTGAATTCGGGACGCCACGCTACACCTTC.

Details on this clonotype: One base away lies a much larger clone, so this may be a sequencing read error. CDR3 bases: TGTGCCAGCAGTTACGTCATGAACACCGGGGAGCCGTTTTTT. This encodes CASSYVMNTGEPFF. V is TRBV6-2 or TRBV6-3 and J is TRBJ2-2; possible D gene TRBD2, 5 bases. CDR3 length equals 14 residues. Germline lookup yields CDR1 MNHEY and CDR2 SVGEGT.

This clonotype was seen only once. The V call is TRBV7-2, the J call TRBJ1-2; 9 nucleotides agree with TRBD1. Germline CDR1 SGHTA, CDR2 FQGNSA. This CDR3 comprises 16 residues. Trimming removed 1 base from V and 0 bases from J; junction bases left unmatched: 3. CDR3: CASSLGGTGTNYGYTF. The CDR3 bases are TGTGCCAGCAGCTTAGGGGGGACAGGGACTAACTATGGCTACACCTTC. Filled out from reference TRBV7-2 and TRBJ1-2, the complete variable domain reads GAGVSQSPSNKVTEKGKDVELRCDPISGHTALYWYRQSLGQGLEFLIYFQGNSAPDKSGLPSDRFSAERTGGSVSTLTIQRTQQEDSAVYLCASSLGGTGTNYGYTFGSGTRLTVV.

This clonotype was seen ten or more times. The rearrangement uses TRBV2 and TRBJ2-1; TRBD1 matches at 8 bases. There are 13 residues in the CDR3. Germline CDR1 is SNHLY and CDR2 is FYNNEI. J lost 10 bases, V lost 6 bases, and 8 bases had no gene match. CDR3 in amino acids: CASRGTGPDEQFF. The CDR3 DNA reads as TGTGCCAGCAGAGGGACAGGACCAGACGAGCAGTTCTTC.

The rearrangement links TRBV5-1 to TRBJ2-3; TRBD2 matches 13 bases. The CDR3 covers 17 residues. CDR1 is SGHRS and CDR2 is YFSETQ in the germline V gene. J was trimmed by 2 bases and V by 2 bases; bases with no gene match: 5. As DNA, the CDR3 is TGCGCCAGCAGCTTAACTAGCGGGGGGGACGACACAGATACGCAGTATTTT. Translation: CASSLTSGGDDTDTQYF.

Concerning this clonotype: The junction departs from germline at one end; a sequencing error may be responsible. V and J are TRBV20-1 and TRBJ1-1; D possibly corresponds to TRBD1 (5 bases). Germline lookup yields CDR1 DFQATT and CDR2 SNEGSKA (reference sequence). The CDR3 sequence is 15 residues long. CDR3 coding DNA: TGCAGTGCTAGAGGGTGGGGCGGAATAAACACCGAAGCTTTCTTT. It specifies CSARGWGGINTEAFF.